The 27 T cell receptor beta chains listed next were all sequenced from one sample in a study of cytomegalovirus exposure and HLA in healthy donors. The PCR employed 60 Vbeta primers together with 13 Jbeta primers. Method: immunoSEQ multiplex PCR; TCRdb's copy keeps in-frame clones and lacks some. Of some 130,000 clones in the sample, approximately 84% were seen once. The sequenced material came from PBMCs. These receptors originate from a woman in her 40s in good health and CMV-seronegative.

The chain is built from TRBV18 and TRBJ1-4; TRBD1 matches at 10 bases. Looked up from germline, CDR1 is KGHSH and CDR2 is LQKENI. Trimming at V came to 3 bases and at J to 6 bases, leaving 1 base not matched to a gene. The CDR3 sequence is 14 residues long. The CDR3, as DNA: TGTGCCAGCTCACCGGGACAGGGGCATGAAAAACTGTTTTTT. Protein sequence: CASSPGQGHEKLFF.

The CDR3 DNA reads as TGTGCCAGCAGCTTAATGACAGGGGACTACGAGCAGTACTTC. This translates into CASSLMTGDYEQYF. V is TRBV11-1 and J is TRBJ2-7, with TRBD1 matching over 8 bases. CDR1 is SGHAT and CDR2 is FQDESV in the germline V gene (reference sequence). This CDR3 comprises 14 residues. The V segment lost 2 bases and the J segment 3 bases; nucleotides outside the gene matches: 3.

This clone showed up just once. The chain combines TRBV5-1 with TRBJ2-3; 7 nucleotides match TRBD2. From germline, CDR1 is SGHRS and CDR2 YFSETQ. V was clipped by 5 bases and J by 2 bases; unmatched bases: 14. The CDR3 totals 17 residues. This CDR3 reads CASSTRLNSGFTDTQYF. The CDR3 nucleotides read TGCGCCAGCAGTACTCGATTAAATAGCGGGTTCACAGATACGCAGTATTTT.

The chain combines TRBV27 with TRBJ2-3, with TRBD1 identical over 9 bases. V lost 5 bases and J lost 3; bases outside the gene matches: 15. This CDR3 is 18 amino acids long. Germline V lookup: CDR1 MNHEY, CDR2 SMNVEV (reference sequence). This CDR3 is CASSERTGAFLKTDTQYF. As DNA, the CDR3 is TGTGCCAGCAGTGAGAGGACAGGGGCTTTCCTAAAGACAGATACGCAGTATTTT.

This rearrangement joins TRBV19 to TRBJ2-2, with 8 bases identical to TRBD1. The length of the CDR3 is 15 residues. Germline CDR1 reads LNHDA; CDR2 reads SQIVND (reference sequence). V was clipped by 3 bases and J by 4 bases; unmatched bases: 4. CDR3 protein: CASSIDRGGTGELFF. The CDR3 nucleotides read TGTGCCAGTAGTATTGACAGGGGTGGCACCGGGGAGCTGTTTTTT.

With respect to this clone: The junction and the germline gene differ at one end; a read error may be behind it. The genes are TRBV27 and TRBJ2-4, with D hard to call. The CDR3 has 14 amino acids. CDR1 and CDR2 (germline): MNHEY, SMNVEV (reference sequence). DNA of the CDR3: TGTGCCAGGACGGCTTTTGCAGCCAAAAACAGTCAGTACTTC. Amino acids: CARTAFAAKNSQYF.

The rearrangement uses TRBV7-9 and TRBJ2-1; 11 nucleotides match TRBD2. Germline V gene sequence: CDR1 SEHNR, CDR2 FQNEAQ (reference sequence). The CDR3 totals 18 residues. V was pared by 4 bases and J by 7 bases, with 15 bases of the junction left unmatched. CDR3: CASSWQMEVAGGPNEQFF. CDR3 nucleotide sequence: TGTGCCAGCAGCTGGCAAATGGAGGTAGCGGGAGGGCCAAATGAGCAGTTCTTC.

The V gene is TRBV7-6, the J gene TRBJ2-2; no firm D call. Germline CDR1 and CDR2: SGHVS and FNYEAQ. The CDR3 is made up of 14 amino acids. V shed 2 bases and J shed 1 base, with 5 bases lying between them. The CDR3, as DNA: TGTGCCAGCAGCTTAAATCGGAACACCGGGGAGCTGTTTTTT. Residues: CASSLNRNTGELFF.

The chain combines TRBV18 with TRBJ1-3, with 7 positions matching TRBD1. V lost 4 bases and J lost 3; bases outside the gene matches: 6. Germline assignment: CDR1 KGHSH and CDR2 LQKENI. The CDR3 covers 15 residues. In nucleotides, the CDR3 is TGTGCCAGCTCACGTACAGGGGACGGTGGAAACACCATATATTTT. The encoded protein is CASSRTGDGGNTIYF.

V and J are TRBV9 and TRBJ2-2, with 9 nucleotides matching TRBD2. The CDR3 contains 16 residues. CDR1 is SGDLS, CDR2 YYNGEE, per germline. The J segment lost 7 bases and the V segment lost 4 bases, leaving 11 bases of the junction unmatched. DNA for the CDR3: TGTGCCAGCAGCCCCCGGGTAGCGGGAGATCACGGGGAGCTGTTTTTT. Its translation is CASSPRVAGDHGELFF.

For the CDR3, the DNA is TGCGCCAGCAGCCAAGATCGGGCAGGGGGCACGTATACGCAGTATTTT. It yields the protein CASSQDRAGGTYTQYF. This chain joins TRBV4-1 and TRBJ2-3, with 8 bases lining up with TRBD1. In germline, CDR1 is MGHRA, CDR2 YSYEKL. V lost 0 bases and J lost 7; bases outside the gene matches: 9. This CDR3 has 16 amino acids.

The chain recombines TRBV5-1 with TRBJ2-1; possibly TRBD2 for D (6 bases). From germline, CDR1 is SGHRS and CDR2 YFSETQ. The V gene lost 4 bases and the J gene lost 6 bases, with 17 bases spanning the gap. The CDR3 consists of 15 residues. In nucleotides, the CDR3 is TGCGCCAGCAGCCTATACGGGGGTCCGGGCAATGAGCAGTTCTTC. The encoded protein is CASSLYGGPGNEQFF.

This clone was counted a few times. The CDR3 nucleotides read TGCAGCGTCCCTCGGGACTATGACAATGAGCAGTTCTTC. Residues: CSVPRDYDNEQFF. This chain uses TRBV29-1 with TRBJ2-1, with 7 positions matching TRBD2. CDR1 is SQVTM and CDR2 is ANQGSEA in the germline V gene. The V segment lost 6 bases and the J segment 5 bases; nucleotides outside the gene matches: 7. This CDR3 is built from 13 residues.

This chain connects TRBV27 to TRBJ2-5; no firm D call. The germline V and J ends were trimmed by 4 bases and 6 bases, with 15 bases remaining between them. CDR3 length: 14 residues. CDR1 and CDR2 (germline): MNHEY, SMNVEV (reference sequence). The CDR3 DNA reads as TGTGCCAGCAGTTCGAACACCCTCCAGAAGACCCAGTACTTC. This gives the protein CASSSNTLQKTQYF.

The rearrangement uses TRBV7-9 and TRBJ2-2, with D possibly matching TRBD1 (5 bases). V was trimmed by 4 bases and J by 4 bases, leaving 13 bases between them. The CDR3 runs 15 residues. Per the germline V gene, CDR1 is SEHNR and CDR2 is FQNEAQ (reference sequence). DNA of the CDR3: TGTGCCAGCAGCTCAGAGATTGGGGCCACCGGGGAGCTGTTTTTT. This codes for CASSSEIGATGELFF.

The chain has TRBV18 and TRBJ1-5; possibly TRBD1 for D (6 bases). The CDR3 consists of 16 residues. Germline V gene sequence: CDR1 KGHSH, CDR2 LQKENI. Trimming stripped 6 bases from V and 5 bases from J, with 20 bases between. The CDR3 reads CASSLGTGSNDQPQHF. CDR3 DNA sequence: TGTGCCAGCTCGCTCGGAACAGGGAGCAACGATCAGCCCCAGCATTTT.

This chain uses TRBV5-4 with TRBJ2-7; unclear D gene. From germline, CDR1 is SGHNT and CDR2 YYREEE (reference sequence). Trimming took 2 bases from V and 2 from J, leaving 11 bases between them. The CDR3 has 14 amino acids. The CDR3, as DNA: TGTGCCAGCAGCTTAGGCGGAATCCCCTACGAGCAGTACTTC. It is translated as CASSLGGIPYEQYF.

The genes are TRBV27 and TRBJ1-1, with D unclear. There are 15 residues in the CDR3. Trimming took 8 bases from V and 5 from J, leaving 21 bases between them. Looked up from germline, CDR1 is MNHEY and CDR2 is SMNVEV (reference sequence). The CDR3 loop is CASGRLGVVMTEAFF. CDR3 sequence (DNA): TGTGCCAGCGGTCGTCTGGGAGTCGTCATGACTGAAGCTTTCTTT.

The chain joins TRBV11-2 to TRBJ2-5, with D possibly matching TRBD1 (6 bases). The ends were cut back, 5 bases at V and 4 bases at J, with 17 bases in the middle. Looked up from germline, CDR1 is SGHAT and CDR2 is FQNNGV. The CDR3 consists of 15 residues. The CDR3 sequence: CASSPRALGGETQYF. The CDR3, as DNA: TGTGCCAGCAGCCCCAGGGCCTTAGGGGGAGAGACCCAGTACTTC.

Notes on this clone: One end of the junction fails to match germline, which may point to a read error. Other DNA sequences in this sample translate to the same CDR3. The J gene is TRBJ1-1, the V gene TRBV28; D is ambiguous. CDR1 MDHEN and CDR2 SYDVKM come from the germline V gene. The CDR3 has 12 amino acids. CDR3: CASSLQDTEAFF. CDR3 in DNA: TGCGCCAGCAGTTTGCAGGACACTGAAGCTTTCTTT.

This chain uses TRBV4-2 with TRBJ1-1, with TRBD1 matching 9 bases. J was trimmed by 0 bases and V by 4 bases; bases with no gene match: 12. The V gene's germline CDR1 is LGHNA and CDR2 YNFKEQ. The CDR3 runs to 18 residues. CDR3 sequence: CASSRKLGQGTMNTEAFF. As DNA, the CDR3 is TGTGCCAGCAGCCGAAAACTAGGACAGGGGACCATGAACACTGAAGCTTTCTTT.

This chain connects TRBV4-2 to TRBJ2-3, with a tentative D call TRBD2 (6 bases). Trimming pared 3 bases from V and 3 bases from J, leaving 22 bases between. Germline V gene lookup returns CDR1 LGHNA and CDR2 YNFKEQ. There are 18 residues in the CDR3. In DNA, the CDR3 is TGTGCCAGCAGCCACGCGGGATTCGAGGGAGATGGGACAGATACGCAGTATTTT. This sequence encodes CASSHAGFEGDGTDTQYF.

This rearrangement joins TRBV19 to TRBJ2-7, with unresolved D. The V gene lost 6 bases and the J gene lost 2 bases, with 17 bases spanning the gap. Germline CDR1 reads LNHDA; CDR2 reads SQIVND (reference sequence). The CDR3 has 15 amino acids. The CDR3 loop is CASSSNSPRTYEQYF. DNA for the CDR3: TGTGCCAGTAGCTCAAACTCCCCGCGAACCTACGAGCAGTACTTC.

The chain combines TRBV5-1 with TRBJ1-2, with 8 nucleotides matching TRBD1. This CDR3 comprises 17 residues. Germline CDR1 and CDR2: SGHRS and YFSETQ. V shed 0 bases, J shed 0 bases, and the junction held 7 bases outside the gene matches. DNA of the CDR3: TGCGCCAGCAGCTTGGCCCCGGGACAGGAGACTAACTATGGCTACACCTTC. It yields the protein CASSLAPGQETNYGYTF.

Details on this clone: This same CDR3 is encoded by further DNA sequences in the sample. The chain employs TRBV10-3 and TRBJ2-1; perhaps TRBD2 as D (6 bases). CDR3 size: 15 residues. The V end was cut by 7 bases, the J end by 7 bases, with 20 bases between. Per the germline V gene, CDR1 is ENHRY and CDR2 is SYGVKD. The CDR3 bases are TGTGCCATCATGTCCCGGGACTCCCAGGCTAATGAGCAGTTCTTC. Its protein product is CAIMSRDSQANEQFF.

The chain carries TRBV27 and TRBJ1-1, with TRBD1 matching over 10 bases. CDR1 and CDR2 (germline): MNHEY, SMNVEV (reference sequence). The CDR3 contains 15 residues. Trimming took 4 bases from V and 3 from J; bases not matched to a gene: 5. The CDR3 loop is CASSYETGGHTEAFF. The CDR3 coding sequence is TGTGCCAGCAGTTATGAGACAGGGGGCCACACTGAAGCTTTCTTT.

This clone was seen just once. This chain connects TRBV27 to TRBJ2-3, with D possibly TRBD2 on 6 matching bases. The V end was cut by 11 bases, the J end by 4 bases, with 19 bases between. The CDR3 has 14 residues. Per the germline V gene, CDR1 is MNHEY and CDR2 is SMNVEV (reference sequence). The CDR3 loop reads CASAPASDPDTQYF. CDR3 nucleotide sequence: TGTGCCTCAGCACCTGCTAGCGACCCAGATACGCAGTATTTT.